These 24 T cell receptor beta chains were all obtained from the same sample, sequenced in a study of blood T cell repertoires in COVID-19. Clones were read by immunoSEQ multiplex PCR, and TCRdb kept only the in-frame ones, dropping some. The sample holds 100,000 to 150,000 clones, 85% seen once. Sequenced input: peripheral blood. These receptors originate from a man at least 80 years old with active or convalescent COVID-19.

This rearrangement joins TRBV30 to TRBJ1-5; D possibly corresponds to TRBD1 (6 bases). This CDR3 has 15 residues. V was shortened by 0 bases and J by 5 bases, with 14 bases between the two germline ends. The germline V gene has CDR1 GTSNPN and CDR2 SVGIG (reference sequence). The CDR3 sequence: CAWSVRVGAHQPQHF. CDR3 in DNA: TGTGCCTGGAGTGTACGAGTGGGGGCCCATCAGCCCCAGCATTTT.

This chain connects TRBV9 to TRBJ2-1; 7 nucleotides line up with TRBD1. V lost 3 bases, J lost 5 bases, and 8 bases stayed unmatched. CDR1 SGDLS and CDR2 YYNGEE come from the germline V gene. The CDR3 length is 15 residues. The CDR3 reads CASSAVGTDNNEQFF. As DNA, the CDR3 is TGTGCCAGCAGCGCGGTAGGGACAGACAACAATGAGCAGTTCTTC. Drawing the rest from reference TRBV9 and TRBJ2-1, the complete variable domain is DSGVTQTPKHLITATGQRVTLRCSPRSGDLSVYWYQQSLDQGLQFLIQYYNGEERAKGNILERFSAQQFPDLHSELNLSSLELGDSALYFCASSAVGTDNNEQFFGPGTRLTVL.

The J gene is TRBJ2-2, the V gene TRBV9; 10 positions agree with TRBD2. The CDR3 totals 17 residues. CDR1 and CDR2 from the germline V gene are SGDLS and YYNGEE. With V trimmed by 4 bases and J by 4 bases, 10 bases remained unmatched. CDR3 in DNA: TGTGCCAGCAGCACGGGGCTAGCGGGAGCGGTCACCGGGGAGCTGTTTTTT. Translating gives CASSTGLAGAVTGELFF.

This sequence joins TRBV11-1 and TRBJ2-7; 12 positions match TRBD1. The CDR3 spans 15 residues. In germline, CDR1 is SGHAT, CDR2 FQDESV (reference sequence). V lost 4 bases to trimming and J lost 7 bases; unmatched junction nucleotides: 8. The CDR3 DNA reads as TGTGCCAGCAGCTCAAGGGACAGGGGGCGTTGGGAGCAGTACTTC. Translated, it gives CASSSRDRGRWEQYF.

The chain combines TRBV6-2 or TRBV6-3 with TRBJ2-3, with TRBD2 identical over 10 bases. V gave up 3 bases and J gave up 3 bases; unmatched junction bases: 3. CDR1 MNHEY and CDR2 SVGEGT come from the germline V gene. This CDR3 spans 15 amino acids. DNA for the CDR3: TGTGCCAGCAGTTATCTTAGCGGGAGGACAGATACGCAGTATTTT. As protein: CASSYLSGRTDTQYF.

This clone was found a few times. The chain combines TRBV18 with TRBJ1-2, with D maybe TRBD1 (6 bases). V was pared by 5 bases and J by 4 bases, with 14 bases between. The CDR3 is made up of 14 amino acids. Germline V gives CDR1 KGHSH, CDR2 LQKENI. The CDR3 loop reads CASSSDSRLYGYTF. CDR3 DNA sequence: TGTGCCAGCTCATCGGACAGCAGGCTCTATGGCTACACCTTC.

The chain uses TRBV24-1 and TRBJ2-2; 10 positions agree with TRBD2. The CDR3 covers 17 residues. Germline V CDR1 and CDR2: KGHDR, SFDVKD. With 3 bases clipped from V and 5 bases from J, the junction kept 8 bases outside the gene matches. CDR3 sequence: CATSDAVAGGQTGELFF. The CDR3, as DNA: TGTGCCACCAGTGATGCGGTAGCGGGAGGACAGACCGGGGAGCTGTTTTTT.

V and J are TRBV12-3 or TRBV12-4 and TRBJ1-2; no clear D gene. The CDR3 runs 11 residues. Trimming stripped 0 bases from V and 11 bases from J, with 7 bases between. The chain's CDR3 is CASSLAGEYTF. Here the CDR3 DNA reads TGTGCCAGCAGTTTAGCAGGAGAATACACCTTC.

The gene calls are TRBV5-4 and TRBJ1-2; D is unclear. The CDR3 covers 16 residues. Germline V gene sequence: CDR1 SGHNT, CDR2 YYREEE (reference sequence). Trimming removed 0 bases at V and 4 bases at J, with 16 bases between. The CDR3 DNA reads TGTGCCAGCAGCTTGGGGATCGGGCTGACTAGCTATGGCTACACCTTC. Protein sequence: CASSLGIGLTSYGYTF.

J is TRBJ2-2 and V is TRBV30, with 9 bases identical to TRBD2. The CDR3 is 13 residues long. V dropped 4 bases and J dropped 7; count of bases not matched to a gene: 4. CDR1 and CDR2 (germline): GTSNPN, SVGIG (reference sequence). This CDR3 is CAWTGTSFGELFF. CDR3 DNA sequence: TGTGCCTGGACGGGGACTAGCTTCGGGGAGCTGTTTTTT.

The genes are TRBV6-5 and TRBJ2-2; TRBD1 matches at 7 bases. V shed 10 bases, J shed 2 bases, and the junction held 7 bases outside the gene matches. The CDR3 loop spans 14 amino acids. Looked up from germline, CDR1 is MNHEY and CDR2 is SVGAGI. The CDR3 here is CATERGRNTGELFF. CDR3 DNA sequence: TGTGCCACCGAGAGGGGGCGCAACACCGGGGAGCTGTTTTTT.

The chain joins TRBV7-3 to TRBJ2-6, with D possibly being TRBD1 (7 bases). Germline loops: CDR1 SGHTA, CDR2 FQGTGA. V was shortened by 5 bases and J by 6 bases, with 26 bases between the two germline ends. The CDR3 consists of 19 residues. CDR3 sequence (DNA): TGTGCCAGCAGCCCCCTGGGGCAGGGGGGTTTTGGGCAGGCCAACGTCCTGACTTTC. Translating it yields CASSPLGQGGFGQANVLTF. The variable domain in full, with the rest retrieved from reference TRBV7-3 and TRBJ2-6, is GAGVSQTPSNKVTEKGKYVELRCDPISGHTALYWYRQSLGQGPEFLIYFQGTGAADDSGLPNDRFFAVRPEGSVSTLKIQRTERGDSAVYLCASSPLGQGGFGQANVLTFGAGSRLTVL.

The chain joins TRBV28 to TRBJ1-2; possibly TRBD1 for D (5 bases). The CDR3 loop spans 15 amino acids. Trimming took off 5 bases at V and 4 bases at J, with 17 bases between the two ends. CDR1 is MDHEN, CDR2 SYDVKM, per germline. The CDR3 reads CASSPRARGSYGYTF. CDR3 nucleotide sequence: TGTGCCAGCAGTCCTAGAGCAAGGGGTTCCTATGGCTACACCTTC.

This sequence joins TRBV10-2 and TRBJ1-4; the match to TRBD1 covers 10 bases. The CDR3 runs to 14 residues. Per the germline V gene, CDR1 is WSHSY and CDR2 is SAAADI. Trimming cost V 6 bases and J 9 bases; bases outside gene matches: 7. The CDR3 coding sequence is TGCGCCAGCAGCGTGACGGGACAGGGGAAAAAACTGTTTTTT. Protein sequence: CASSVTGQGKKLFF.

V is TRBV6-5 and J is TRBJ2-7; 11 bases are a match to TRBD1. Looked up from germline, CDR1 is MNHEY and CDR2 is SVGAGI. CDR3 length: 15 amino acids. Germline trimming cut 6 bases from V and 4 bases from J; bases unmatched to any gene: 8. Written as DNA, the CDR3 is TGTGCCAGCAGGTTCCGGGACAGGGGGTTTTACGAGCAGTACTTC. This translates into CASRFRDRGFYEQYF.

The CDR3 spells CASSPSRLAATDTQYF. The CDR3 DNA reads as TGTGCCAGCAGCCCATCGAGACTAGCGGCAACAGATACGCAGTATTTT. This rearrangement joins TRBV11-2 to TRBJ2-3; TRBD2 aligns across 9 bases. Germline CDR1 reads SGHAT; CDR2 reads FQNNGV. CDR3 size: 16 residues. J lost 3 bases, V lost 5 bases, and 9 bases had no gene match.

The gene calls are TRBV27 and TRBJ1-6, with 9 bases fitting TRBD1. This CDR3 comprises 16 residues. The J segment lost 10 bases and the V segment lost 5 bases, leaving 12 bases of the junction unmatched. Germline lookup yields CDR1 MNHEY and CDR2 SMNVEV (reference sequence). The CDR3: CASSPMDRGWGSPLHF. The CDR3 DNA sequence: TGTGCCAGCAGTCCAATGGACAGGGGTTGGGGGTCACCCCTCCACTTT.

The chain couples TRBV18 to TRBJ1-6; a possible D gene is TRBD1 (6 bases). Trimming shortened V by 3 bases and J by 6 bases, and 18 bases separated the two germline ends. CDR1 is KGHSH, CDR2 LQKENI, per germline. The CDR3 contains 17 residues. CDR3 bases: TGTGCCAGCTCACCTTCCTTGCCCGGACAGTTTAATTCACCCCTCCACTTT. As protein: CASSPSLPGQFNSPLHF.

The CDR3 DNA reads as TGTGCCACTCTACGGCGGGGGAGCACAGATACGCAGTATTTT. The encoded protein is CATLRRGSTDTQYF. The gene calls are TRBV11-3 and TRBJ2-3, with 7 nucleotides matching TRBD2. The CDR3 has 14 residues. CDR1 and CDR2 from the germline V gene are SGHNT and YENEEA. V trimming: 10 bases; J trimming: 0 bases; junction bases outside the gene matches: 7.

A word on this clone: The junction does not match germline at one end; this may be a read error. The gene calls are TRBV5-4 and TRBJ2-5, with 11 positions matching TRBD2. The germline V gene has CDR1 SGHNT and CDR2 YYREEE (reference sequence). The CDR3 is made up of 18 amino acids. DNA of the CDR3: TGTGCCAGCAACTTGAACTTAGCGGGAGGGGCCCCACAAGAGACCCAGTACTTC. Residues: CASNLNLAGGAPQETQYF.

The table lists this clone with a count of one. The chain employs TRBV27 and TRBJ2-3, with TRBD2 matching 11 bases. Unmatched junction bases numbered 23, after V lost 5 bases and J lost 4 bases. The CDR3 is 21 amino acids. CDR1 MNHEY and CDR2 SMNVEV come from the germline V gene (reference sequence). For the CDR3, the DNA is TGTGCCAGCAGTACAGGGTTAACATGGTCTAGCGGGAGGTTTATCGCAGATACGCAGTATTTT. Protein: CASSTGLTWSSGRFIADTQYF.

V usage is TRBV4-1 and J usage is TRBJ2-7; D is ambiguous. The germline CDR1 and CDR2 sequences are MGHRA and YSYEKL. The CDR3 extends over 15 amino acids. V gave up 3 bases and J gave up 3 bases, with 15 bases separating them. CDR3 sequence (DNA): TGCGCCAGCAGCCAGACACACGGAAGTATCTACGAGCAGTACTTC. It codes for CASSQTHGSIYEQYF.

The V call is TRBV27, the J call TRBJ2-2, with 13 bases identical to TRBD2. The J segment lost 3 bases and the V segment lost 6 bases, leaving 10 bases of the junction unmatched. This CDR3 comprises 18 residues. The germline CDR1 and CDR2 sequences are MNHEY and SMNVEV (reference sequence). The CDR3 nucleotides are TGTGCCAGCAGGAAAATACTAGCGGGAGGGCCGGACACCGGGGAGCTGTTTTTT. Translating it yields CASRKILAGGPDTGELFF.

The chain links TRBV14 to TRBJ2-1, with TRBD2 matching over 9 bases. V was clipped by 4 bases and J by 2 bases; unmatched bases: 15. CDR1 and CDR2 (germline): SGHDN, FVKESK. CDR3 size: 19 residues. The CDR3 DNA sequence: TGTGCCAGCAGCCCAATCGCCCTAAGCGGGGGGTTGGCCTACAATGAGCAGTTCTTC. Translated, it gives CASSPIALSGGLAYNEQFF.